This entry describes one T cell receptor (beta chain). Its cognate antigen is unknown. The repertoire was sequenced with immunoSEQ multiplex PCR; TCRdb's copy has only in-frame clones and lacks some. Among 700,000 or so clones listed, around 72% were seen once. The length of the CDR3 is 16 residues. V gave up 3 bases and J gave up 3 bases; unmatched junction bases: 10. Germline loops: CDR1 SGDLS, CDR2 YYNGEE. The entry originates in a study of shared clonotypes between healthy human individuals. Study at large: A donor's plate count was three for CD4 naive and three for CD4 memory; CD8 naive had two and CD8 memory one.

Findings and caveats of the study: With a few donors compared, approximately 5% of naive CD4 clonotypes were shared.

The chain has TRBV9 and TRBJ2-3; 7 bases map to TRBD2. The receptor's source is a woman in her twenties or thirties in good health. Sequences were obtained from memory CD4+ T cells sorted from blood. Regarding subset: CD45RA-negative fraction. The CDR3 DNA sequence: TGTGCCAGCAGCGCCCGACGAATTAGCGGGACAGATACGCAGTATTTT. It yields the protein CASSARRISGTDTQYF.